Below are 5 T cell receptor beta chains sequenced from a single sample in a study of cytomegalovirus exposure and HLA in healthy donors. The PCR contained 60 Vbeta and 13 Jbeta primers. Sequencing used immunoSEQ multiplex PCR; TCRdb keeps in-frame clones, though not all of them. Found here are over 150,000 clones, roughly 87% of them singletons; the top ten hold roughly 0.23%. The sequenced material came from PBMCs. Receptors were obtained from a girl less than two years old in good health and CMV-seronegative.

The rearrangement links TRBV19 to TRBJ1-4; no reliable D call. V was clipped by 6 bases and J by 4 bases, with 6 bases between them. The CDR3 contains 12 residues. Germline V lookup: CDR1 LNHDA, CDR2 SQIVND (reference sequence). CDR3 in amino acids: CASRQFNEKLFF. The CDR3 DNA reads TGTGCCAGTAGACAGTTTAATGAAAAACTGTTTTTT.

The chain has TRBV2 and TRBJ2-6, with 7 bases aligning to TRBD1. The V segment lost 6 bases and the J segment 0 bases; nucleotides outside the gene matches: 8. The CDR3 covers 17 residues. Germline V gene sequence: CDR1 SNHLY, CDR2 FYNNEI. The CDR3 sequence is CASSPTGPGSGANVLTF. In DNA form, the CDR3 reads TGTGCCAGCAGCCCGACAGGGCCAGGCTCTGGGGCCAACGTCCTGACTTTC. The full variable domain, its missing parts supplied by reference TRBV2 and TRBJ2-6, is EPEVTQTPSHQVTQMGQEVILRCVPISNHLYFYWYRQILGQKVEFLVSFYNNEISEKSEIFDDQFSVERPDGSNFTLKIRSTKLEDSAMYFCASSPTGPGSGANVLTFGAGSRLTVL.

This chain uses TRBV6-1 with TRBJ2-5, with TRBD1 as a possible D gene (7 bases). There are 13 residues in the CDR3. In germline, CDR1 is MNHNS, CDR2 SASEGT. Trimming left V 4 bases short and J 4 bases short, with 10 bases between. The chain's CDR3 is CASSAGGLETQYF. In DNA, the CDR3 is TGTGCCAGCAGTGCAGGGGGGTTAGAGACCCAGTACTTC.

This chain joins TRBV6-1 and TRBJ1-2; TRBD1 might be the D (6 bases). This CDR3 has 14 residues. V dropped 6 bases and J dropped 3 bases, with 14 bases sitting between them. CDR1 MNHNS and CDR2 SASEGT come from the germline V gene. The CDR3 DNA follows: TGTGCCAGCAGCTACAGACAGGAAGACTATGGCTACACCTTC. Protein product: CASSYRQEDYGYTF.

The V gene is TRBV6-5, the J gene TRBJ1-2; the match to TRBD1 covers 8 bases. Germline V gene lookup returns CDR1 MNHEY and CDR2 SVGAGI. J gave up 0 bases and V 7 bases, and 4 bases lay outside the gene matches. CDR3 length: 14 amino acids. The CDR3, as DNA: TGTGCCAGCAACAGACAGGGGACTAACTATGGCTACACCTTC. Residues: CASNRQGTNYGYTF.